This is a list of T cell receptor beta chains from one sample in a study of ipilimumab plus nivolumab after autologous stem cell transplantation. Libraries were prepared by immunoSEQ multiplex PCR; TCRdb keeps only in-frame clonotypes and omits some of them. Seen here are some 16,000 clones, around 80% observed once, and the top ten hold 20% to 25%. The sample consisted of PBMCs, taken in a trial of ipilimumab plus nivolumab as post-transplant consolidation. All receptors derive from a male donor with diffuse large B-cell lymphoma. Each CDR3 is given with its conserved first and last residue. Each record gives: J gene, V gene, clone size, D gene, CDR3 protein, CDR3 DNA. D genes are given only for firm matches. Clone size appears in some rows only: once, few, many, or a class for an expanded clone.

j_gene: TRBJ2-5
v_gene: TRBV6-5
abundance: NA
d_gene: NA
CDR3aa: CASSFGGAGQETQYF
CDR3nt: TGTGCCAGCAGCTTTGGGGGCGCGGGGCAAGAGACCCAGTACTTC

j_gene: TRBJ1-4
v_gene: TRBV6-5
abundance: NA
d_gene: TRBD1
CDR3aa: CASSYDYRGGSEKLFF
CDR3nt: TGTGCCAGCAGTTACGATTACAGGGGGGGTAGTGAAAAACTGTTTTTT

j_gene: TRBJ2-1
v_gene: TRBV7-9
abundance: NA
d_gene: NA
CDR3aa: CASSLGGASYNEQFF
CDR3nt: TGTGCCAGCAGCTTAGGGGGGGCCTCTTACAATGAGCAGTTCTTC

j_gene: TRBJ2-1
v_gene: TRBV4-2
abundance: few
d_gene: TRBD2
CDR3aa: CASSLLGLAGTLGEQFF
CDR3nt: TGTGCCAGCAGCCTCCTAGGACTAGCGGGGACCCTAGGTGAGCAGTTCTTC

j_gene: TRBJ2-6
v_gene: TRBV4-3
abundance: NA
d_gene: NA
CDR3aa: CASSQSSGANVLTF
CDR3nt: TGCGCCAGCAGCCAATCCTCTGGGGCCAACGTCCTGACTTTC

j_gene: TRBJ1-5
v_gene: TRBV7-2
abundance: NA
d_gene: NA
CDR3aa: CASSFGPTGLGQPQHF
CDR3nt: TGTGCCAGCAGCTTTGGCCCTACAGGGCTGGGTCAGCCCCAGCATTTT

j_gene: TRBJ1-3
v_gene: TRBV28
abundance: NA
d_gene: NA
CDR3aa: CASSGNTIYF
CDR3nt: TGTGCCAGCAGTGGAAACACCATATATTTT

j_gene: TRBJ2-7
v_gene: TRBV7-8
abundance: NA
d_gene: TRBD2
CDR3aa: CASSSGGVAGALPTYEQYF
CDR3nt: TGTGCCAGCAGCTCAGGAGGGGTAGCGGGGGCCCTCCCAACCTACGAGCAGTACTTC

j_gene: TRBJ2-5
v_gene: TRBV9
abundance: NA
d_gene: NA
CDR3aa: CASSVVGGETQYF
CDR3nt: TGTGCCAGCAGCGTAGTCGGTGGGGAGACCCAGTACTTC

j_gene: TRBJ1-6
v_gene: TRBV27
abundance: NA
d_gene: NA
CDR3aa: CASSLSLYSRSYNSPLHF
CDR3nt: TGTGCCAGCAGTTTATCGCTTTACAGCCGCTCCTATAATTCACCCCTCCACTTT

j_gene: TRBJ2-7
v_gene: TRBV6-6
abundance: NA
d_gene: NA
CDR3aa: CASSPGQLSYEQYF
CDR3nt: TGTGCCAGCAGTCCCGGACAGTTATCCTACGAGCAGTACTTC

j_gene: TRBJ1-2
v_gene: TRBV5-6
abundance: NA
d_gene: TRBD1
CDR3aa: CASSRATGGLYGYTF
CDR3nt: TGTGCCAGCAGCCGGGCGACAGGGGGGCTCTATGGCTACACCTTC

j_gene: TRBJ2-7
v_gene: TRBV28
abundance: NA
d_gene: TRBD2
CDR3aa: CASSLTSGDDEQYF
CDR3nt: TGTGCCAGCAGTTTGACTAGCGGGGACGACGAGCAGTACTTC

j_gene: TRBJ1-2
v_gene: TRBV6-5
abundance: NA
d_gene: NA
CDR3aa: CASRPGASYGYTF
CDR3nt: TGTGCCAGCAGGCCGGGGGCCAGCTATGGCTACACCTTC

j_gene: TRBJ1-6
v_gene: TRBV4-3
abundance: NA
d_gene: NA
CDR3aa: CASSRGNSPLHF
CDR3nt: TGCGCCAGCAGCCGAGGCAATTCACCCCTCCACTTT

j_gene: TRBJ1-1
v_gene: TRBV9
abundance: NA
d_gene: NA
CDR3aa: CASSVDGSGAFF
CDR3nt: TGTGCCAGCAGCGTAGACGGGTCGGGGGCTTTCTTT

j_gene: TRBJ1-6
v_gene: TRBV28
abundance: NA
d_gene: NA
CDR3aa: CASSPNGGVGPLHF
CDR3nt: TGTGCCAGCAGCCCCAACGGGGGCGTAGGACCCCTCCACTTT

j_gene: TRBJ1-2
v_gene: TRBV9
abundance: few
d_gene: TRBD1
CDR3aa: CASSLHSRTGGSYGYTF
CDR3nt: TGTGCCAGCAGCTTACACTCGAGGACAGGGGGCTCCTATGGCTACACCTTC

j_gene: TRBJ1-1
v_gene: TRBV2
abundance: NA
d_gene: NA
CDR3aa: CASSQQGGNTEAFF
CDR3nt: TGTGCCAGCAGCCAACAAGGGGGGAACACTGAAGCTTTCTTT

j_gene: TRBJ2-1
v_gene: TRBV9
abundance: NA
d_gene: TRBD2
CDR3aa: CASTPSGGISYNEQFF
CDR3nt: TGTGCCAGCACCCCTAGCGGGGGGATCTCCTACAATGAGCAGTTCTTC

j_gene: TRBJ2-1
v_gene: TRBV2
abundance: NA
d_gene: NA
CDR3aa: CASSEEGNRPYNEQFF
CDR3nt: TGTGCCAGCAGTGAAGAGGGAAACCGACCCTACAATGAGCAGTTCTTC

j_gene: TRBJ1-2
v_gene: TRBV20-1
abundance: few
d_gene: NA
CDR3aa: CSAPWEPGYTF
CDR3nt: TGCAGTGCTCCGTGGGAACCTGGCTACACCTTC

j_gene: TRBJ2-7
v_gene: TRBV5-4
abundance: NA
d_gene: NA
CDR3aa: CASSLPSSYEQYF
CDR3nt: TGTGCCAGCAGCTTGCCGAGCTCCTACGAGCAGTACTTC

j_gene: TRBJ2-7
v_gene: TRBV6-1
abundance: NA
d_gene: NA
CDR3aa: CASKGRDSIVYEQYF
CDR3nt: TGTGCCAGCAAGGGGAGGGACAGCATAGTCTACGAGCAGTACTTC

j_gene: TRBJ2-4
v_gene: TRBV19
abundance: NA
d_gene: NA
CDR3aa: CASSGWYGGAKNIQYF
CDR3nt: TGTGCCAGTAGTGGGTGGTATGGGGGGGCCAAAAACATTCAGTACTTC

j_gene: TRBJ1-6
v_gene: TRBV6-5
abundance: NA
d_gene: NA
CDR3aa: CASSYGGTLVSPLHF
CDR3nt: TGTGCCAGCAGTTACGGAGGCACACTCGTATCACCCCTCCACTTT

j_gene: TRBJ1-5
v_gene: TRBV19
abundance: once
d_gene: NA
CDR3aa: CASSPAWVRSNQPQHF
CDR3nt: TGTGCCAGTAGTCCCGCTTGGGTCCGAAGCAATCAGCCCCAGCATTTT

j_gene: TRBJ2-7
v_gene: TRBV5-4
abundance: NA
d_gene: TRBD2
CDR3aa: CASSMGLAGASQYF
CDR3nt: TGTGCCAGCAGCATGGGACTAGCGGGGGCCTCGCAGTACTTC

j_gene: TRBJ1-3
v_gene: TRBV6-6
abundance: NA
d_gene: NA
CDR3aa: CAVKGPGNTIYF
CDR3nt: TGTGCGGTCAAGGGTCCTGGAAACACCATATATTTT

j_gene: TRBJ2-2
v_gene: TRBV11-2
abundance: once
d_gene: NA
CDR3aa: CASSLDGPGELFF
CDR3nt: TGTGCCAGCAGCTTAGACGGGCCTGGGGAGCTGTTTTTT

j_gene: TRBJ2-1
v_gene: TRBV19
abundance: NA
d_gene: TRBD2
CDR3aa: CASTSATQSSYNEQFF
CDR3nt: TGTGCCAGCACTAGCGCCACCCAAAGCTCCTACAATGAGCAGTTCTTC

j_gene: TRBJ1-1
v_gene: TRBV6-5
abundance: NA
d_gene: NA
CDR3aa: CASLRATGTEAFF
CDR3nt: TGTGCCAGTCTCCGGGCTACGGGCACTGAAGCTTTCTTT

j_gene: TRBJ2-5
v_gene: TRBV6-5
abundance: NA
d_gene: NA
CDR3aa: CASSYERETQYF
CDR3nt: TGTGCCAGCAGTTACGAGAGAGAGACCCAGTACTTC

j_gene: TRBJ2-2
v_gene: TRBV28
abundance: NA
d_gene: NA
CDR3aa: CASNLGRGELFF
CDR3nt: TGTGCCAGCAATTTAGGGAGGGGGGAGCTGTTTTTT

j_gene: TRBJ1-1
v_gene: TRBV11-2
abundance: NA
d_gene: NA
CDR3aa: CASSLQGSRRTEAFF
CDR3nt: TGTGCCAGCAGCTTACAGGGGTCGCGGAGGACTGAAGCTTTCTTT

j_gene: TRBJ1-6
v_gene: TRBV7-2
abundance: NA
d_gene: NA
CDR3aa: CASSFKGNSPLHF
CDR3nt: TGTGCCAGCAGCTTCAAGGGGAATTCACCCCTCCACTTT

j_gene: TRBJ2-1
v_gene: TRBV30
abundance: once
d_gene: NA
CDR3aa: CAWSGAREQFF
CDR3nt: TGTGCCTGGAGTGGAGCGCGTGAGCAGTTCTTC

j_gene: TRBJ2-1
v_gene: TRBV7-2
abundance: once
d_gene: NA
CDR3aa: CATGPRGYNEQFF
CDR3nt: TGTGCCACGGGGCCCAGGGGTTACAATGAGCAGTTCTTC

j_gene: TRBJ2-5
v_gene: TRBV5-1
abundance: once
d_gene: TRBD1
CDR3aa: CASSLRDRQETQYF
CDR3nt: TGCGCCAGCAGCCTCCGGGACAGACAAGAGACCCAGTACTTC

j_gene: TRBJ2-1
v_gene: TRBV11-3
abundance: few
d_gene: NA
CDR3aa: CASSPEQGMNEQFF
CDR3nt: TGTGCCAGCAGCCCCGAACAGGGTATGAATGAGCAGTTCTTC

j_gene: TRBJ2-5
v_gene: TRBV2
abundance: NA
d_gene: NA
CDR3aa: CASSEYRAKETQYF
CDR3nt: TGTGCCAGCAGTGAATACAGGGCTAAAGAGACCCAGTACTTC

j_gene: TRBJ1-1
v_gene: TRBV19
abundance: NA
d_gene: NA
CDR3aa: CASSVQAVMNTEAFF
CDR3nt: TGTGCCAGTTCGGTTCAGGCAGTCATGAACACTGAAGCTTTCTTT

j_gene: TRBJ2-3
v_gene: TRBV6-6
abundance: NA
d_gene: TRBD1
CDR3aa: CASSSGTVGTDTQYF
CDR3nt: TGTGCCAGCAGTTCCGGGACAGTGGGCACAGATACGCAGTATTTT

j_gene: TRBJ1-6
v_gene: TRBV2
abundance: NA
d_gene: NA
CDR3aa: CASNEDSDNSPLHF
CDR3nt: TGTGCCAGCAACGAGGACAGCGATAATTCACCCCTCCACTTT

j_gene: TRBJ2-5
v_gene: TRBV11-3
abundance: NA
d_gene: NA
CDR3aa: CASSPGTDKETQYF
CDR3nt: TGTGCCAGCAGCCCCGGGACTGACAAAGAGACCCAGTACTTC

j_gene: TRBJ2-3
v_gene: TRBV28
abundance: NA
d_gene: NA
CDR3aa: CASSSPGETDTQYF
CDR3nt: TGTGCCAGCAGCAGCCCGGGGGAAACAGATACGCAGTATTTT